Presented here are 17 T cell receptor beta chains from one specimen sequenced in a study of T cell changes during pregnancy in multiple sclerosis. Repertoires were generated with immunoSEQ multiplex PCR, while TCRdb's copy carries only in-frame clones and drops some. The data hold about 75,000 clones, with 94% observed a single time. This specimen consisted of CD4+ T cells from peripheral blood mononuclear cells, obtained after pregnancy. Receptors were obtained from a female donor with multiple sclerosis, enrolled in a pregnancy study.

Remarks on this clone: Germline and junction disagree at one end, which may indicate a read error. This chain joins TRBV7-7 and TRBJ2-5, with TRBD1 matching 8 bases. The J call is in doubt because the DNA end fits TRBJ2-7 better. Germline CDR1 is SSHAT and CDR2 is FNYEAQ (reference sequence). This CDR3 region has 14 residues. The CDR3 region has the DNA TGTGCTAGCAGCCAAGGGACAGGCACCTACGAGCAGTACTTC. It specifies CASSQGTGTYEQYF.

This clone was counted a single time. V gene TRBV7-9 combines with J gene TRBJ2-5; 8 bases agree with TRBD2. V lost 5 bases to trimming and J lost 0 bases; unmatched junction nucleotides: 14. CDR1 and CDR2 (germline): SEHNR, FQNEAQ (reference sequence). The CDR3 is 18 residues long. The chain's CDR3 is CASSHPTGTRPYQETQYF. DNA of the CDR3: TGTGCCAGCAGCCACCCGACCGGGACTAGGCCGTACCAAGAGACCCAGTACTTC.

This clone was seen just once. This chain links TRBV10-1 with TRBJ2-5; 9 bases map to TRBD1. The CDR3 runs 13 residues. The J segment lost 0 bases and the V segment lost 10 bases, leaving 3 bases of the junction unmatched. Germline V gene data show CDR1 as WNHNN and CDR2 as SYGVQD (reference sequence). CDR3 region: CATGTGNQETQYF. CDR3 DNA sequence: TGCGCCACCGGGACAGGGAACCAAGAGACCCAGTACTTC.

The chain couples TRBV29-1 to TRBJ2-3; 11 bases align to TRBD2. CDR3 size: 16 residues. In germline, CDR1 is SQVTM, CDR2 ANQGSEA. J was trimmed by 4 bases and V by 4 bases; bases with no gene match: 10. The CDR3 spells CSVGQLAGGRADTQYF. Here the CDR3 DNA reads TGCAGCGTTGGACAGCTAGCGGGAGGACGGGCAGATACGCAGTATTTT.

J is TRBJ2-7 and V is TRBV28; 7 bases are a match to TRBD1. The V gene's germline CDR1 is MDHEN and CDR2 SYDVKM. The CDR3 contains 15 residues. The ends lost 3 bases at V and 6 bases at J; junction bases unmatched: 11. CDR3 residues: CASSFGDRFASEQYF. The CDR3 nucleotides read TGTGCCAGCAGTTTTGGGGACAGATTTGCCTCCGAGCAGTACTTC. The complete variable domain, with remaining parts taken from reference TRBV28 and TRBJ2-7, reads DVKVTQSSRYLVKRTGEKVFLECVQDMDHENMFWYRQDPGLGLRLIYFSYDVKMKEKGDIPEGYSVSREKKERFSLILESASTNQTSMYLCASSFGDRFASEQYFGPGTRLTVT.

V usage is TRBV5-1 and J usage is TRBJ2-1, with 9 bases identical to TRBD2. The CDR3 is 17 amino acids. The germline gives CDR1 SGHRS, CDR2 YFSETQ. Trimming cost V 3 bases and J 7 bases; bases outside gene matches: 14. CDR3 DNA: TGCGCCAGCAGCTGGGGGACTAGCCCCAACATAGGGAATGAGCAGTTCTTC. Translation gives CASSWGTSPNIGNEQFF.

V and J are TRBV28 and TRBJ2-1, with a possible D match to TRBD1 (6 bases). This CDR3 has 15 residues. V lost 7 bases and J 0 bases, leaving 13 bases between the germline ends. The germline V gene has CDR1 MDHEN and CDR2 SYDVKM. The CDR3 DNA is TGTGCCAGCAAAGGGGGACACCGCTCCTACAATGAGCAGTTCTTC. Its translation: CASKGGHRSYNEQFF.

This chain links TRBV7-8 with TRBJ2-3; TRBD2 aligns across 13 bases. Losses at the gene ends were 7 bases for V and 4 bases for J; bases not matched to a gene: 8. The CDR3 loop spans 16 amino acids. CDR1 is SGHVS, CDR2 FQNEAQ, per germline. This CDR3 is CASTRTSGRGADTQYF. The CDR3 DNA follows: TGTGCCAGCACCAGGACTAGCGGGAGAGGGGCAGATACGCAGTATTTT.

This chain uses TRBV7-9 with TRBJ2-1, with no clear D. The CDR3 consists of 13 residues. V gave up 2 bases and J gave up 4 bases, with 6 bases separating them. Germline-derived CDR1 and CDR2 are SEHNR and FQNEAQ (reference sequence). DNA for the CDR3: TGTGCCAGCAGCTTATCCCAGTACAATGAGCAGTTCTTC. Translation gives CASSLSQYNEQFF.

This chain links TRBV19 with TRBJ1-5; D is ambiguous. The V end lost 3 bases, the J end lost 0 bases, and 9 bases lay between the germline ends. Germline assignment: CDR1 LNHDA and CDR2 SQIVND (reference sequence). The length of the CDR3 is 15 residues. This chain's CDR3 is CASSIFMFSNQPQHF. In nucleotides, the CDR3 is TGTGCCAGTAGTATTTTCATGTTTAGCAATCAGCCCCAGCATTTT.

This CDR3 is CASSLSVGSPPNEQFF. The DNA for the CDR3 is TGTGCCAGCAGCTTAAGCGTCGGTTCTCCGCCCAATGAGCAGTTCTTC. This chain joins TRBV7-9 and TRBJ2-1; D gene unclear. With 2 bases removed from V and 6 bases from J, the gap between germline ends came to 17 bases. Germline-derived CDR1 and CDR2 are SEHNR and FQNEAQ (reference sequence). This CDR3 has 16 residues.

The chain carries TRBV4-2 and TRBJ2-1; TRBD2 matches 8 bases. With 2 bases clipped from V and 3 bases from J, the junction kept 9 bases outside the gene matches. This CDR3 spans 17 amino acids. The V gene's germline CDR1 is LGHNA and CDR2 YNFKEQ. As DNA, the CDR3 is TGTGCCAGCAGCCAAACCGCGGGACTAGAATTCTACAATGAGCAGTTCTTC. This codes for CASSQTAGLEFYNEQFF.

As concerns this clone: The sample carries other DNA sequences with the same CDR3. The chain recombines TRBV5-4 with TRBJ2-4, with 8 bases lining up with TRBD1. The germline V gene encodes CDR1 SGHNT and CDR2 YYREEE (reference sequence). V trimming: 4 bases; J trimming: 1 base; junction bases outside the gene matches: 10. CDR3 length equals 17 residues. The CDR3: CASSPGTGLGAKNIQYF. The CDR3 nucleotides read TGTGCCAGCAGCCCCGGGACAGGCCTGGGGGCCAAAAACATTCAGTACTTC.

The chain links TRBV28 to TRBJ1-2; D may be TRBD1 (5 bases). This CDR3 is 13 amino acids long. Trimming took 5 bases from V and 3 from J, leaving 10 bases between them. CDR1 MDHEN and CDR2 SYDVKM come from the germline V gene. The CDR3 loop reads CASSRDFDYGYTF. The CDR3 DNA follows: TGTGCCAGCAGTCGGGACTTTGACTATGGCTACACCTTC.

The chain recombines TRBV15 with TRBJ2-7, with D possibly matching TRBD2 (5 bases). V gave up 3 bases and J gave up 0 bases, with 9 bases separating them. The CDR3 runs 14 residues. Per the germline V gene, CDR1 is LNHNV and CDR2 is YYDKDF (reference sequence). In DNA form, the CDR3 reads TGTGCCACCAGCAGCGGACTCGGCTCCTACGAGCAGTACTTC. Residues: CATSSGLGSYEQYF.

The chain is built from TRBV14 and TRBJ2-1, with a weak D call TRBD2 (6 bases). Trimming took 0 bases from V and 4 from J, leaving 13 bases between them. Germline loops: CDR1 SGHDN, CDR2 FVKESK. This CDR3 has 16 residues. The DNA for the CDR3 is TGTGCCAGCAGCCAAGATCTCGCGGGGTGGTACAATGAGCAGTTCTTC. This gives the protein CASSQDLAGWYNEQFF.

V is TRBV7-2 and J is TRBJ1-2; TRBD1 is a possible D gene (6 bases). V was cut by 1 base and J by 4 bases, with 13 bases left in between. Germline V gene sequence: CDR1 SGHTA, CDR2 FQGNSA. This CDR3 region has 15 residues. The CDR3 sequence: CASSLEFGRGYGYTF. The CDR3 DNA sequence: TGTGCCAGCAGCTTAGAATTTGGCAGGGGCTATGGCTACACCTTC.